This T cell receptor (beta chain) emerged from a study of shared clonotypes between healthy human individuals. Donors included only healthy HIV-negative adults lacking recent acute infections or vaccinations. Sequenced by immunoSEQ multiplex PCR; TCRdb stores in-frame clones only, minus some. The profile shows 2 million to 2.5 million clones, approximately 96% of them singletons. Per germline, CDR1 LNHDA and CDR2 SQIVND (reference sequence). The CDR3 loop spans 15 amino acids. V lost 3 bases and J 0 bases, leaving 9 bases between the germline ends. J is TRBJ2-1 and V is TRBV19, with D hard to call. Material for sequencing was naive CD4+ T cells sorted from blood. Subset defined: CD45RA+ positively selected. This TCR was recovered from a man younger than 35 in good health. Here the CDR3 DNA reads TGTGCCAGTAGTATCGACCCGAACTCCTACAATGAGCAGTTCTTC. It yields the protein CASSIDPNSYNEQFF.